The TCR beta chain under discussion was sequenced for a study of T-cell reconstitution after alpha-beta-depleted transplantation in children. Study outcomes and limitations: It was newly produced T cells that mostly accounted for T-cell counts and diversity one year after transplant. Several hundred expanded graft clones reportedly gave rise to the alpha-beta T cells present about two months after transplant.

Notes on this clonotype: The antigen is not known.

The TCRbeta library was prepared with unique molecular identifiers. TCRdb re-analysed the PCR reads in MiXCR, keeping a single row per CDR3 protein. The sample records 490,000 or so distinct CDR3 sequences, over 9.5% being singletons. The germline V gene has CDR1 LGHNA and CDR2 YSLEER. V lost 4 bases and J 1 base, leaving 10 bases between the germline ends. The CDR3 has 14 amino acids. The source is a child aged 2 to 10 with inherited bone marrow failure, due to receive a stem cell transplant. Sequencing used PBMCs, obtained before TCRalphabeta/CD19-depleted stem cell transplant. The chain couples TRBV4-3 to TRBJ1-1; the D is unclear. CDR3 nucleotide sequence: TGCGCCAGCAGCCCGAGCGCAGGGAACACTGAAGCTTTCTTT. Amino acid sequence: CASSPSAGNTEAFF.